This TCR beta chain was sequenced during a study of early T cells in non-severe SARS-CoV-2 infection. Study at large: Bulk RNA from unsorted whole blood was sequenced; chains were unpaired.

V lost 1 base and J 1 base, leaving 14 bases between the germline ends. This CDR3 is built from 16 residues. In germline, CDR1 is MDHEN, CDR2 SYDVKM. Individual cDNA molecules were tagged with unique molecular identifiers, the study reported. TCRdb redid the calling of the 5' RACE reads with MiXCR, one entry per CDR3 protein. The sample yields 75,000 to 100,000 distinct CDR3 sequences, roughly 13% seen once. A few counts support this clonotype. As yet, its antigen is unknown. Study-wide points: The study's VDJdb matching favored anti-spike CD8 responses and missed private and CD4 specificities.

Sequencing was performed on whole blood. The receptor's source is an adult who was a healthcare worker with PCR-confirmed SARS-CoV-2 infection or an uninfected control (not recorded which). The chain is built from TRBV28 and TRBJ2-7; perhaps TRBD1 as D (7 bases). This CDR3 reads CASSLSSGGLSYEQYF. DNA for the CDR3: TGTGCCAGCAGTTTATCATCAGGGGGGCTATCCTACGAGCAGTACTTC.